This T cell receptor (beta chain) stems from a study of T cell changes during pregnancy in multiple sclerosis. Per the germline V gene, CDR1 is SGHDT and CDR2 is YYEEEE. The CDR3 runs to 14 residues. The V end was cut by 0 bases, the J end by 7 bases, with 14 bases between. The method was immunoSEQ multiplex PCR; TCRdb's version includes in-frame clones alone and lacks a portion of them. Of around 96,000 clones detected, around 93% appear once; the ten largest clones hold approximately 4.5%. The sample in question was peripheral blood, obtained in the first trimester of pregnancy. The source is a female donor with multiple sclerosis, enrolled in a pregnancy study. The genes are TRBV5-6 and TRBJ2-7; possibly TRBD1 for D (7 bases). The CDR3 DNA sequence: TGTGCCAGCAGCTTGGGACAGGGACTGGAAGAGCAGTACTTC. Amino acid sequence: CASSLGQGLEEQYF.